This T cell receptor beta chain was recorded in a study of blood T cells in healthy people across ages. Study-level points and caveats: In older individuals, TCR beta diversity per million T cells was lower, falling roughly linearly with age.

The total RNA that was extracted per sample amounted to at least 5 micrograms. Combining a sample-barcoded 5' primer with a J-beta primer mix, a second PCR ran for roughly 7 to 12 cycles. Each CDR3 protein gets one entry after TCRdb re-called the 5' RACE reads with MiXCR. This sample has over 750,000 distinct CDR3 sequences, with approximately 25% found just once. Worth noting for this clonotype: Its antigen remains unidentified.

These same data were also listed under a study on T cells of mothers and their children.

The sequenced sample was blood. The clonotype was recovered from a boy between 10 and 17 years old in good health.

CDR3 nucleotides: TGTGCCAGCAGTTTTTGGCAGTACACTGAAGCTTTCTTT. Amino acid sequence: CASSFWQYTEAFF. V and J are TRBV6-2 or TRBV6-3 and TRBJ1-1; D is undetermined. Trimming cost V 4 bases and J 3 bases, with 9 bases left between them. The germline V gene encodes CDR1 MNHEY and CDR2 SVGEGT. This CDR3 has 13 residues.